The clone carrying this T cell receptor (gamma chain) was counted only a few times. The target antigen is unknown. The protein held in TCRdb is that of a much larger clone and does not match this DNA's translation at residue 10, likely because of a read error; the protein shown is translated from the DNA. Gammadelta T cells were flow-sorted from PBMC into Vgamma9/Vdelta2+ and Vdelta2-negative populations for bulk analysis. These data come from a study of γδ T cells in repeated Plasmodium falciparum infection. Notes on the study in general: Malian children's Vdelta2-negative repertoires appeared more expanded and less diverse than Australians'. Over time and infection, Vgamma9/Vdelta2+ repertoires remained highly stable and polyclonal. Repeated controlled infections reportedly drove waves of new clonotype selection in Vdelta2-negative, mostly Vdelta1+, gammadelta repertoires. Donors in Mali lived in a small rural village, largely one ethnic group.

The CDR3 spans 13 residues. CDR1 is EGSTGY, CDR2 YDSYTSSV, per germline. TCRdb fed the multiplex PCR reads to CATT. The data show around 27,000 gamma-chain clones, roughly 1.4% seen once. Sequenced sample: gamma-delta T cells from blood. The sequence derives from a pool of human donors (malaria-infected and uninfected, not separated). The chain recombines TRGV4 with TRGJ1 or TRGJ2. TCRdb is silent on the J gene; assignment here came from matching the DNA to germline. CDR3 region: CATWAMLGYRKLF. The CDR3 region has the DNA TGTGCCACCTGGGCTATGCTTGGGTATAGGAAACTCTTT.